This TCR beta chain came from a study of spatial heterogeneity in lung cancer. General study findings and limits: Counts of expanded alpha and beta TCRs within tumors tracked the tumor nonsynonymous mutation count. The authors estimated that around 7% of tumor T cells were covered for alpha chains and more than 11% for beta chains.

CDR1 and CDR2 from the germline V gene are SGHTA and FQGNSA. V lost 3 bases, J lost 7 bases, and 16 bases lay in between. CDR3 size: 15 residues. Time point indicated: sample taken at primary tumor resection. There were some 76 donors, all of them untreated patients with early-stage non-small cell lung cancer. This clonotype is labeled as medium-sized. Its antigen is still unknown. Each CDR3 protein gets one entry after TCRdb re-called the 5' RACE reads with MiXCR. The sample has 10,000 or so distinct CDR3 sequences, 12% seen once. This receptor was taken from a female donor with early-stage non-small cell lung cancer. The chain is built from TRBV7-2 and TRBJ1-5, with D perhaps TRBD1 (6 bases). The sample was lung tumor tissue, taken at surgery. CDR3 DNA: TGTGCCAGCAGCTTGGAAGCGACAGGAGGGCAGCCCCAGCATTTT. Translated: CASSLEATGGQPQHF.